Below, 5 T cell receptor beta chains from the same sample are listed, as sequenced in a study of Ad26.COV2.S vaccination and SARS-CoV-2 variants. The table came from immunoSEQ multiplex PCR; TCRdb's copy has only in-frame clones and leaves some out. The sample carries 250,000 or so clones, 70% to 90% recorded once. As to treatment: some 20 received Ad26.COV2.S at low or high dose, single or two shots; about 5 received placebo; per-sample allocation not given. On day 63 after the first injection, vaccine and placebo recipients gave samples. The sequences come from peripheral blood, collected in a trial of Ad26.COV2.S vaccine versus placebo. Every receptor here comes from a person between 18 and 65 years old who received the Ad26.COV2.S COVID-19 vaccine or a placebo.

This chain uses TRBV3-1 (or the pseudogene TRBV3-2) with TRBJ1-4, with TRBD1 matching over 7 bases. The CDR3 consists of 15 residues. The V gene end was trimmed by 5 bases and the J gene end by 1 base; junction bases not matched to a gene: 4. The V gene's germline CDR1 is LGHDT and CDR2 YNNKEL (reference sequence). In DNA form, the CDR3 reads TGTGCCAGCAGCAACAGGGGCCGAACTAATGAAAAACTGTTTTTT. This gives the protein CASSNRGRTNEKLFF.

This clone has a single count. The rearrangement uses TRBV11-2 and TRBJ2-2; D might be TRBD2 (5 bases). V gave up 0 bases and J gave up 1 base, with 15 bases separating them. CDR1 SGHAT and CDR2 FQNNGV come from the germline V gene. This CDR3 spans 18 amino acids. The CDR3 loop reads CASSLDRLQRKNTGELFF. In DNA, the CDR3 is TGTGCCAGCAGCTTAGATCGACTACAGCGGAAGAACACCGGGGAGCTGTTTTTT.

The V call is TRBV25-1, the J call TRBJ2-1; D is possibly TRBD2 (5 bases). V lost 6 bases, J lost 4 bases, and 16 bases lay in between. The CDR3 has 15 amino acids. Germline CDR1 and CDR2: MGHDK and SYGVNS. The DNA of the CDR3 is TGTGCCAGCAGCCCAGCGGTAGCGCCATACAATGAGCAGTTCTTC. Amino acids: CASSPAVAPYNEQFF.

The chain uses TRBV5-1 and TRBJ1-4, with D uncertain. This CDR3 comprises 16 residues. V dropped 0 bases and J dropped 0 bases, with 9 bases sitting between them. Germline assignment: CDR1 SGHRS and CDR2 YFSETQ. CDR3: CASSLAGGATNEKLFF. In DNA form, the CDR3 reads TGCGCCAGCAGCTTGGCCGGAGGTGCAACTAATGAAAAACTGTTTTTT.

The J gene is TRBJ2-1, the V gene TRBV7-9, with 7 bases aligning to TRBD2. The CDR3 sequence is 16 residues long. Losses at the gene ends were 1 base for V and 5 bases for J; bases not matched to a gene: 8. Germline CDR1 is SEHNR and CDR2 is FQNEAQ (reference sequence). CDR3 residues: CASSLVSGGRNNEQFF. In DNA, the CDR3 is TGTGCCAGCAGCTTAGTGTCGGGGGGTCGGAACAATGAGCAGTTCTTC. The complete variable domain, with remaining parts taken from reference TRBV7-9 and TRBJ2-1, reads DTGVSQNPRHKITKRGQNVTFRCDPISEHNRLYWYRQTLGQGPEFLTYFQNEAQLEKSRLLSDRFSAERPKGSFSTLEIQRTEQGDSAMYLCASSLVSGGRNNEQFFGPGTRLTVL.